Presented here are 21 T cell receptor beta chains from one specimen sequenced in a study of cytotoxic CD8 clonotypes in ibrutinib-treated CLL. The table came from immunoSEQ multiplex PCR; TCRdb's copy has only in-frame clones and leaves some out. This sample has tens of thousands of clones; about nine tenths occur once, and the top ten carry under 4%. Sequences were derived from PBMCs, sampled after 12 months of ibrutinib treatment. The receptors originated from a human donor with chronic lymphocytic leukemia.

This chain's CDR3 is CASSFDLTAAYEQYF. CDR3 nucleotides: TGTGCCAGCAGTTTTGATTTAACAGCTGCCTACGAGCAGTACTTC. V is TRBV27 and J is TRBJ2-7; D unclear. Trimming took 3 bases from V and 2 from J, leaving 14 bases between them. CDR3 length equals 15 residues. In germline, CDR1 is MNHEY, CDR2 SMNVEV (reference sequence).

The CDR3 loop is CASSLESSNQPQHF. CDR3 coding DNA: TGCGCCAGCAGCTTAGAAAGTAGCAATCAGCCCCAGCATTTT. The chain uses TRBV5-1 and TRBJ1-5, with unresolved D. Trimming cost V 2 bases and J 0 bases, with 6 bases left between them. The CDR3 has 14 residues. Germline CDR1 and CDR2: SGHRS and YFSETQ.

The chain recombines TRBV11-3 with TRBJ2-1; D is unclear. V lost 5 bases, J lost 6 bases, and 11 bases lay in between. The V gene's germline CDR1 is SGHNT and CDR2 YENEEA. CDR3 length: 13 residues. CDR3 protein: CASSRDAANEQFF. The CDR3 DNA reads TGTGCCAGCAGCCGAGATGCAGCCAATGAGCAGTTCTTC.

V usage is TRBV10-3 and J usage is TRBJ2-1, with 12 nucleotides matching TRBD2. From germline, CDR1 is ENHRY and CDR2 SYGVKD. The V gene end was trimmed by 3 bases and the J gene end by 8 bases; junction bases not matched to a gene: 11. CDR3 size: 17 residues. This CDR3 is CAISDADGLAGFDEQFF. The CDR3 nucleotides are TGTGCCATCAGTGATGCCGACGGACTAGCGGGATTCGATGAGCAGTTCTTC.

The V and J genes are TRBV13 and TRBJ2-3; 8 nucleotides align to TRBD1. The trim removed 1 base at V and 0 bases at J, leaving 15 bases unmatched. Germline CDR1 and CDR2: PRHDT and FYEKMQ (reference sequence). The CDR3 contains 20 residues. The CDR3 here is CASSLDTGGTYTSSTDTQYF. CDR3 sequence (DNA): TGTGCCAGCAGCTTAGATACAGGGGGGACTTATACCTCTAGCACAGATACGCAGTATTTT.

This sequence joins TRBV27 and TRBJ1-5; D is uncertain. The V gene lost 3 bases and the J gene lost 2 bases, with 11 bases spanning the gap. This CDR3 comprises 15 residues. Germline CDR1 MNHEY, CDR2 SMNVEV (reference sequence). CDR3 coding DNA: TGTGCCAGCAGTTTCACCCCGGGCGGCAATCAGCCCCAGCATTTT. Protein sequence: CASSFTPGGNQPQHF.

CDR3 in DNA: TGTGCCAGCAGTGCAAACCGGGACAACAGGGTTCGGCCCCAGCATTTT. Translated, it gives CASSANRDNRVRPQHF. This chain uses TRBV2 with TRBJ1-5; a possible D gene is TRBD1 (6 bases). Per germline, CDR1 SNHLY and CDR2 FYNNEI. CDR3 length equals 16 residues. V shed 4 bases and J shed 9 bases, with 22 bases lying between them.

The V gene is TRBV10-3, the J gene TRBJ2-7, with 15 nucleotides matching TRBD2. The CDR3 is 22 amino acids. Germline V gene lookup returns CDR1 ENHRY and CDR2 SYGVKD. The trim removed 6 bases at V and 2 bases at J, leaving 23 bases unmatched. CDR3 sequence: CAISEQGDGRVGLAGGPYEQYF. CDR3 coding DNA: TGTGCCATCAGCGAACAGGGAGACGGTCGAGTAGGACTAGCGGGAGGGCCCTACGAGCAGTACTTC.

The J gene is TRBJ2-2, the V gene TRBV5-1, with D possibly TRBD2 on 7 matching bases. The CDR3 sequence is 18 residues long. The germline CDR1 and CDR2 sequences are SGHRS and YFSETQ. Deletions cut 0 bases from V and 7 bases from J, with 22 bases between. The CDR3 reads CASSLVATSRGAGGELFF. The CDR3 bases are TGCGCCAGCAGCTTGGTGGCAACTAGTCGGGGGGCCGGCGGGGAGCTGTTTTTT.

The CDR3 DNA reads TGTGCCAGCAGCTTAGTCCCAGTCAACACTGAAGCTTTCTTT. It codes for CASSLVPVNTEAFF. The genes are TRBV7-2 and TRBJ1-1; D gene uncertain. V lost 1 base, J lost 2 bases, and 8 bases lay in between. Germline V gives CDR1 SGHTA, CDR2 FQGNSA. The CDR3 extends over 14 amino acids.

The chain is built from TRBV10-2 and TRBJ1-1, with D maybe TRBD1 (6 bases). V lost 10 bases and J 4 bases, leaving 19 bases between the germline ends. Germline assignment: CDR1 WSHSY and CDR2 SAAADI. CDR3 length equals 14 residues. CDR3 in DNA: TGCGCCACCGCGGACAGAATACATTCCACTGAAGCTTTCTTT. This sequence encodes CATADRIHSTEAFF.

A single count supports this clone. The CDR3 is CASSSNSGSVTLTGELFF. CDR3 bases: TGCGCCAGCAGCTCTAATAGCGGGAGTGTGACGTTAACCGGGGAGCTGTTTTTT. V and J are TRBV5-1 and TRBJ2-2; TRBD2 agrees at 9 bases. Trimming cost V 3 bases and J 5 bases; bases outside gene matches: 14. The CDR3 consists of 18 residues. Per germline, CDR1 SGHRS and CDR2 YFSETQ.

The chain employs TRBV7-6 and TRBJ2-2, with unresolved D. This CDR3 has 12 residues. CDR1 is SGHVS, CDR2 FNYEAQ, per germline. V was shortened by 3 bases and J by 3 bases, with 2 bases between the two germline ends. CDR3 nucleotides: TGTGCCAGCAGCTTCTACACCGGGGAGCTGTTTTTT. Protein product: CASSFYTGELFF.

The chain employs TRBV5-5 and TRBJ2-7; 8 bases map to TRBD2. The CDR3 sequence is 15 residues long. V shed 0 bases, J shed 2 bases, and the junction held 4 bases outside the gene matches. The germline V gene encodes CDR1 SGHKS and CDR2 YYEKEE (reference sequence). CDR3 in DNA: TGTGCCAGCAGCTTGGATCTCGGGAGGGCCTACGAGCAGTACTTC. As protein: CASSLDLGRAYEQYF.

V gene TRBV29-1 combines with J gene TRBJ1-5, with 8 bases fitting TRBD1. The CDR3 spans 15 residues. V trimming: 7 bases; J trimming: 1 base; junction bases outside the gene matches: 9. Germline assignment: CDR1 SQVTM and CDR2 ANQGSEA. CDR3 protein: CSGGRTGYSNQPQHF. The CDR3 coding sequence is TGCAGCGGAGGGCGGACAGGGTACAGCAATCAGCCCCAGCATTTT.

This chain's CDR3 is CASSQVVGTYGYTF. The CDR3 bases are TGTGCCAGCAGCCAAGTAGTGGGGACCTATGGCTACACCTTC. The V gene is TRBV14, the J gene TRBJ1-2, with TRBD1 as a possible D gene (5 bases). CDR1 is SGHDN and CDR2 is FVKESK in the germline V gene. This CDR3 comprises 14 residues. Trimming took 1 base from V and 4 from J, leaving 10 bases between them. The full variable domain, its missing parts supplied by reference TRBV14 and TRBJ1-2, is EAGVTQFPSHSVIEKGQTVTLRCDPISGHDNLYWYRRVMGKEIKFLLHFVKESKQDESGMPNNRFLAERTGGTYSTLKVQPAELEDSGVYFCASSQVVGTYGYTFGSGTRLTVV.

The chain is built from TRBV7-2 and TRBJ2-3; 8 bases are a match to TRBD2. Germline V gives CDR1 SGHTA, CDR2 FQGNSA. V was pared by 1 base and J by 4 bases, with 7 bases of the junction left unmatched. CDR3 size: 16 residues. In DNA form, the CDR3 reads TGTGCCAGCAGCTTAGTTCCAGCGGGAGTATCAGATACGCAGTATTTT. It is translated as CASSLVPAGVSDTQYF.

This clone is termed medium-sized. This sequence joins TRBV10-3 and TRBJ2-7; 10 nucleotides align to TRBD1. Per germline, CDR1 ENHRY and CDR2 SYGVKD. The junction had 7 bases not matched to a gene; V was cut back by 10 bases and J by 1 base. This CDR3 contains 14 residues. The CDR3 sequence: CATIPGQGSYEQYF. For the CDR3, the DNA is TGTGCCACCATTCCGGGACAGGGGTCCTACGAGCAGTACTTC.

J is TRBJ2-7 and V is TRBV25-1, with 10 bases matching TRBD1. The V segment lost 5 bases and the J segment 6 bases; nucleotides outside the gene matches: 7. Germline V gene sequence: CDR1 MGHDK, CDR2 SYGVNS. The CDR3 has 14 amino acids. CDR3 loop: CASSLTGGPGEQYF. Here the CDR3 DNA reads TGTGCCAGCAGTCTGACAGGGGGCCCGGGCGAGCAGTACTTC.

This clone was found a few times. The V and J genes are TRBV27 and TRBJ2-4; TRBD1 is a possible D gene (6 bases). Germline CDR1 reads MNHEY; CDR2 reads SMNVEV (reference sequence). V was shortened by 2 bases and J by 0 bases, with 14 bases between the two germline ends. This CDR3 comprises 17 residues. CDR3 coding DNA: TGTGCCAGCAGTTTAGAGGGGGACCCACGAGCCAAAAACATTCAGTACTTC. It is translated as CASSLEGDPRAKNIQYF.

The chain is built from TRBV28 and TRBJ1-4, with D possibly being TRBD1 (5 bases). Deletions cut 6 bases from V and 3 bases from J, with 11 bases between. The CDR3 extends over 14 amino acids. The germline V gene encodes CDR1 MDHEN and CDR2 SYDVKM. The CDR3 spells CASSQGLANEKLFF. The CDR3 nucleotides are TGTGCCAGCAGCCAGGGATTAGCTAATGAAAAACTGTTTTTT.